This is a list of T cell receptor beta chains from one sample in a study of beta chain features in type 1 diabetes. Using immunoSEQ multiplex PCR, the repertoire was profiled, and TCRdb retains in-frame clones only, with some absent. The sample includes fewer than 350,000 clones, around 16% seen only once; the top ten take less than 0.02%. Sequences were obtained from naive CD4+ T cells from blood. Receptor source: a man aged 18 to 30 with type 1 diabetes. Both conserved end residues are part of each CDR3. The D gene is left open where the match is weak. Expanded clones get a size class; other rows say once, few or many, or leave the size out.

clone_size | j_call | v_call | d_call | cdr3_nt | cdr3_aa
NA | TRBJ2-7 | TRBV5-1 | NA | TGCGCCAGCAGCTTGGCGACGGGTAACGAGCAGTACTTC | CASSLATGNEQYF
few | TRBJ2-3 | TRBV4-1 | TRBD1 | TGCGCCAGCAGACAGGGGCCGGGACAGGGGTATACTCGGGGTACAGATACGCAGTATTTT | CASRQGPGQGYTRGTDTQYF
NA | TRBJ2-5 | TRBV7-2 | NA | TGTGCCAGCAGCTTCCGGGCACGGGATTCGGAGACCCAGTACTTC | CASSFRARDSETQYF
NA | TRBJ2-5 | TRBV7-9 | NA | TGTGCCAGCAGCTTAGTCAGGGAAGAGACCCAGTACTTC | CASSLVREETQYF
few | TRBJ2-7 | TRBV6-5 | TRBD2 | TGTGCCAGCAGGAGACTAGCGGGAGACAACGAGCAGTACTTC | CASRRLAGDNEQYF
NA | TRBJ2-3 | TRBV6-1 | NA | TGTGCCAGCAGTGAAAGGCAACCGGGGGTAGCAGATACGCAGTATTTT | CASSERQPGVADTQYF
few | TRBJ2-7 | TRBV21-1 | NA | TGTGCCAGCAACACAGGGACCCCAGAGGAGCAGTACTTC | CASNTGTPEEQYF
NA | TRBJ1-5 | TRBV15 | NA | TGTGCCACCAGCCGCCAGATCGCTCAGCCCCAGCATTTT | CATSRQIAQPQHF
few | TRBJ2-1 | TRBV2 | TRBD2 | TGTGCCAGCAGTGAGACTAGCGGGAGGGCCAAGCAGTTCTTC | CASSETSGRAKQFF
few | TRBJ2-7 | TRBV5-4 | NA | TGTGCCAGCATCCAAGAAGACAGGTCTACCTACGAGCAGTACTTC | CASIQEDRSTYEQYF
NA | TRBJ2-1 | TRBV7-9 | NA | TGTGCCAGCAGCTTAGCTTGGCAGGTTCTCAATGAGCAGTTCTTC | CASSLAWQVLNEQFF
NA | TRBJ1-2 | TRBV27 | NA | TGTGCCAGCAGCGAGGGGTGGGACACTAACTATGGCTACACCTTC | CASSEGWDTNYGYTF
NA | TRBJ2-4 | TRBV18 | TRBD1 | TGTGCCAGCTCAGGGGTACAGGGGCGCGGCATTCAGTACTTC | CASSGVQGRGIQYF
few | TRBJ1-2 | TRBV7-9 | NA | TGTGCCAGCAGCTTAGCGACAGGAGATGGCTACACCTTC | CASSLATGDGYTF
NA | TRBJ1-2 | TRBV6-1 | NA | TGTGCCAGCAGTGCAGCCGGGTATGGCTACACCTTC | CASSAAGYGYTF
few | TRBJ2-1 | TRBV2 | NA | TGTGCCAGCCGCCTCAGGGATTACAATGAGCAGTTCTTC | CASRLRDYNEQFF
NA | TRBJ2-1 | TRBV30 | TRBD2 | TGTGCCTGGAGTGGACTAGCTTACAATGAGCAGTTCTTC | CAWSGLAYNEQFF
NA | TRBJ2-7 | TRBV7-9 | NA | TGTGCCAGCAGCTTAGCCGGGGGTCCCTACGAGCAGTACTTC | CASSLAGGPYEQYF
NA | TRBJ2-1 | TRBV20-1 | NA | TGCAGTGCCCAGTTCGACAATGAGCAGTTCTTC | CSAQFDNEQFF
few | TRBJ2-6 | TRBV28 | TRBD1 | TGTGCCAGCAGTTTAACGGGACAGGCCCTATCTGGGGCCAACGTCCTGACTTTC | CASSLTGQALSGANVLTF
few | TRBJ1-2 | TRBV2 | NA | TGTGCCAGCAGGGGGCGTAAGGATGGCTACACCTTC | CASRGRKDGYTF
NA | TRBJ1-6 | TRBV18 | NA | TGTGCCAGCTCACCACCTCAGGGAACGGGCTCACCCCCCCACTTT | CASSPPQGTGSPPHF